This T cell receptor (beta chain) originates from a study of CD8+CD57+ T cells in acquired aplastic anemia. Overall study: Mean read depth for CD4+ cells from healthy donors was around 11 million.

Points from the study as a whole: Patients and controls were found to share more than 25 CD8+ CDR3 sequences.

Trimming stripped 4 bases from V and 0 bases from J, with 9 bases between. CDR3 size: 14 residues. The germline CDR1 and CDR2 sequences are SGHTA and FQGNSA. There are many counts of this clonotype. Its antigen remains unknown. The template used for profiling TCR beta VDJ and CDR3 was genomic DNA. One entry per CDR3 protein results from TCRdb running MiXCR on the reads. This table holds 100,000 to 150,000 distinct CDR3 sequences, 48% found once. The receptor comes from a human donor in good health, serving as a control. The source material was sorted CD4+, CD8+, or CD8+CD57+ T cells (not recorded which) from PBMCs. The chain recombines TRBV7-2 with TRBJ1-2; D gene unclear. CDR3 region: CASSSEASNYGYTF. The CDR3 bases are TGTGCCAGCAGCTCGGAAGCCTCTAACTATGGCTACACCTTC.